The 22 T cell receptor beta chains listed next were all sequenced from one sample in a study of CD8 T cells in Susac syndrome (dated by TCRdb to about 2019). The method behind the library was the immunoSEQ multiplex PCR assay. RNA was extracted using the RNeasy kit, and roughly 0.5 to 1 ug of the RNA was reverse transcribed with random hexamers. TCRdb reran the public reads through fastp at Q25 and MiXCR, keeping productive beta chains. Each entry is one CDR3 protein sequence, shown with its most common DNA and genes. The sample data list a few hundred thousand distinct CDR3 sequences, and 70% to 90% of these were observed just once. The ten largest make up about 0.17% of the sample. The sequenced material came from CD8+ T cells from PBMCs. These receptors were collected from a human donor with multiple sclerosis.

The rearrangement joins TRBV27 to TRBJ2-7, with TRBD1 matching 8 bases. This CDR3 comprises 13 residues. CDR1 is MNHEY, CDR2 SMNVEV, per germline (reference sequence). V lost 4 bases, J lost 5 bases, and 4 bases stayed unmatched. The CDR3 is CASSYQGAHEQYF. CDR3 DNA sequence: TGTGCCAGCAGTTACCAGGGGGCCCACGAGCAGTACTTC.

The chain combines TRBV27 with TRBJ2-7, with TRBD1 matching over 7 bases. V shed 6 bases, J shed 2 bases, and the junction held 7 bases outside the gene matches. The CDR3 runs 14 residues. Germline V gives CDR1 MNHEY, CDR2 SMNVEV (reference sequence). As DNA, the CDR3 is TGTGCCAGCAGCCGTACGACAGGGCCCTACGAGCAGTACTTC. Translating gives CASSRTTGPYEQYF.

This sequence joins TRBV29-1 and TRBJ2-5, with D possibly TRBD1 on 6 matching bases. V was clipped by 6 bases and J by 1 base, with 12 bases between them. CDR1 and CDR2 (germline): SQVTM, ANQGSEA. The CDR3 runs 13 residues. Here the CDR3 reads CSVYPDSQETQYF. The CDR3 DNA follows: TGCAGCGTCTACCCGGACAGCCAAGAGACCCAGTACTTC.

The chain combines TRBV25-1 with TRBJ1-3; D unclear. The V end was cut by 8 bases, the J end by 4 bases, with 15 bases between. Per the germline V gene, CDR1 is MGHDK and CDR2 is SYGVNS. The CDR3 is 14 residues long. The CDR3 sequence: CASGPHGSGNTIYF. The DNA for the CDR3 is TGTGCCAGCGGCCCGCACGGTTCGGGAAACACCATATATTTT.

The chain employs TRBV4-3 and TRBJ2-7; 10 bases align to TRBD2. The V gene end was trimmed by 0 bases and the J gene end by 0 bases; junction bases not matched to a gene: 11. The germline gives CDR1 LGHNA, CDR2 YSLEER. The CDR3 contains 19 residues. CDR3: CASSQDRIAGGLGSYEQYF. In DNA, the CDR3 is TGCGCCAGCAGCCAAGATCGGATAGCGGGAGGCCTTGGCTCCTACGAGCAGTACTTC.

The table lists this clonotype with a few counts. The chain uses TRBV7-9 and TRBJ2-1; D may be TRBD2 (6 bases). The CDR3 has 13 amino acids. Germline V gene lookup returns CDR1 SEHNR and CDR2 FQNEAQ (reference sequence). V was trimmed by 4 bases and J by 10 bases, leaving 14 bases between them. The CDR3 sequence is CASSSGLTDEQFF. The DNA of the CDR3 is TGTGCCAGCAGCTCGGGACTCACGGACGAGCAGTTCTTC.

The chain recombines TRBV4-3 with TRBJ2-2; D remains ambiguous. V lost 0 bases and J 4 bases, leaving 9 bases between the germline ends. This CDR3 is built from 15 residues. Germline V gives CDR1 LGHNA, CDR2 YSLEER. The DNA for the CDR3 is TGCGCCAGCAGCCAAGATCGCTTCGGCACCGGGGAGCTGTTTTTT. This encodes CASSQDRFGTGELFF.

This chain uses TRBV20-1 with TRBJ2-1, with a tentative D call TRBD1 (6 bases). This CDR3 is 15 amino acids long. V shed 5 bases and J shed 6 bases, with 20 bases lying between them. Germline CDR1 and CDR2: DFQATT and SNEGSKA (reference sequence). As DNA, the CDR3 is TGCAGTGCTGCCCAGGGGTGGGGAACGGGCAATGAGCAGTTCTTC. Encoded protein: CSAAQGWGTGNEQFF.

This clonotype was seen a single time. The CDR3 nucleotides read TGTGCCAGCAGCCCTCAAAGACCGGGAGACGGCTACACCTTC. Amino acid sequence: CASSPQRPGDGYTF. V is TRBV7-8 and J is TRBJ1-2; D gene unclear. CDR1 is SGHVS, CDR2 FQNEAQ, per germline. The V end lost 5 bases, the J end lost 8 bases, and 18 bases lay between the germline ends. This CDR3 has 14 amino acids. The entire variable domain, with the rest obtained from reference TRBV7-8 and TRBJ1-2, is as follows: GAGVSQSPRYKVAKRGQDVALRCDPISGHVSLFWYQQALGQGPEFLTYFQNEAQLDKSGLPSDRFFAERPEGSVSTLKIQRTQQEDSAVYLCASSPQRPGDGYTFGSGTRLTVV.

The genes are TRBV7-9 and TRBJ1-1, with no clear D. V was trimmed by 5 bases and J by 5 bases, leaving 21 bases between them. Per the germline V gene, CDR1 is SEHNR and CDR2 is FQNEAQ (reference sequence). This CDR3 is built from 16 residues. For the CDR3, the DNA is TGTGCCAGCAGCCCGATCACGGGGAAGAGGGTGACTGAAGCTTTCTTT. The encoded protein is CASSPITGKRVTEAFF.

This chain uses TRBV9 with TRBJ2-1, with D possibly TRBD2 on 6 matching bases. This CDR3 comprises 16 residues. Germline CDR1 is SGDLS and CDR2 is YYNGEE. Deletions cut 4 bases from V and 2 bases from J, with 16 bases between. CDR3 loop: CASSPRGGTTYNEQFF. The CDR3 DNA follows: TGTGCCAGCAGCCCAAGGGGCGGGACCACCTACAATGAGCAGTTCTTC.

The rearrangement links TRBV29-1 to TRBJ2-1, with 9 bases that match TRBD1. CDR1 and CDR2 (germline): SQVTM, ANQGSEA. The CDR3 is made up of 14 amino acids. V was pared by 6 bases and J by 5 bases, with 8 bases of the junction left unmatched. CDR3 residues: CSVGGTGPNNEQFF. CDR3 nucleotides: TGCAGCGTGGGGGGGACAGGGCCGAACAATGAGCAGTTCTTC.

The chain recombines TRBV19 with TRBJ2-7, with no clear D. Germline loops: CDR1 LNHDA, CDR2 SQIVND (reference sequence). The CDR3 covers 13 residues. V lost 3 bases to trimming and J lost 3 bases, with 9 bases between them. The CDR3 DNA follows: TGTGCCAGTAGTATCTCGGACGGCTACGAGCAGTACTTC. Translating it yields CASSISDGYEQYF.

V gene TRBV4-3 combines with J gene TRBJ2-1; 9 nucleotides agree with TRBD2. CDR1 LGHNA and CDR2 YSLEER come from the germline V gene. The CDR3 has 16 residues. J was trimmed by 6 bases and V by 1 base; bases with no gene match: 7. The CDR3 is CASSQGEAGGINEQFF. The CDR3, as DNA: TGCGCCAGCAGCCAAGGGGAAGCGGGGGGAATCAATGAGCAGTTCTTC.

V is TRBV7-8 and J is TRBJ2-3; 12 bases line up with TRBD1. The CDR3 is 19 amino acids. From germline, CDR1 is SGHVS and CDR2 FQNEAQ. Trimming at V came to 2 bases and at J to 3 bases, leaving 12 bases not matched to a gene. DNA for the CDR3: TGTGCCAGCAGCTTACCGGGACAGGGGGCGCGAGATCGGACAGATACGCAGTATTTT. Protein product: CASSLPGQGARDRTDTQYF.

Notes on this clonotype: At one of its ends the junction is not consistent with the germline gene, which may arise from a read error. The chain uses TRBV6-6 and TRBJ2-7, with 13 bases that match TRBD2. This CDR3 spans 12 amino acids. Germline loops: CDR1 MNHNY, CDR2 SVGAGI (reference sequence). As DNA, the CDR3 is TGTGCCAGCAGTTACGGGACTAGCGGGAAGGGCTTC. This sequence encodes CASSYGTSGKGF.

The V and J genes are TRBV4-3 and TRBJ2-7; D may be TRBD2 (6 bases). Trimming removed 0 bases at V and 4 bases at J, with 13 bases between. The CDR3 is 15 residues long. CDR1 and CDR2 (germline): LGHNA, YSLEER. CDR3: CASSQDMGLPYEQYF. In DNA, the CDR3 is TGCGCCAGCAGCCAAGACATGGGACTCCCTTACGAGCAGTACTTC.

This chain uses TRBV4-3 with TRBJ2-7; 7 bases map to TRBD1. Germline V gives CDR1 LGHNA, CDR2 YSLEER. The CDR3 runs 14 residues. V shed 3 bases and J 3 bases; nucleotides not matched to a gene: 5. The CDR3 loop is CASSQAWDSYEQYF. The CDR3 coding sequence is TGCGCCAGCAGCCAGGCTTGGGACAGCTACGAGCAGTACTTC.

This chain joins TRBV29-1 and TRBJ1-4; D is undetermined. Per germline, CDR1 SQVTM and CDR2 ANQGSEA. This CDR3 has 13 amino acids. V dropped 0 bases and J dropped 6 bases, with 8 bases sitting between them. In DNA, the CDR3 is TGCAGCGTTGAAGAGGGAAGAGATGAAAAACTGTTTTTT. Amino acids: CSVEEGRDEKLFF.

V is TRBV19 and J is TRBJ1-2, with D perhaps matching TRBD1 (6 bases). Germline V gene lookup returns CDR1 LNHDA and CDR2 SQIVND (reference sequence). The length of the CDR3 is 14 residues. Trimming removed 6 bases at V and 4 bases at J, with 15 bases between. The CDR3 region is CASSHRVVSYGYTF. CDR3 DNA: TGTGCCAGTAGCCACAGGGTTGTGAGCTATGGCTACACCTTC.

The rearrangement uses TRBV20-1 and TRBJ2-1; TRBD2 agrees at 14 bases. Germline trimming cut 5 bases from V and 3 bases from J; bases unmatched to any gene: 15. The CDR3 sequence is 19 residues long. CDR1 DFQATT and CDR2 SNEGSKA come from the germline V gene (reference sequence). The CDR3: CSARTPPGLAGVGYNEQFF. As DNA, the CDR3 is TGCAGTGCTCGCACTCCTCCGGGACTAGCGGGAGTGGGCTACAATGAGCAGTTCTTC.

This clonotype was counted a few times. The chain links TRBV6-1 to TRBJ2-7; TRBD2 matches 9 bases. The CDR3 contains 13 residues. The V segment lost 6 bases and the J segment 6 bases; nucleotides outside the gene matches: 6. Germline CDR1 reads MNHNS; CDR2 reads SASEGT. The CDR3 reads CASSWREGVEQYF. In nucleotides, the CDR3 is TGTGCCAGCAGCTGGCGGGAGGGGGTCGAGCAGTACTTC.